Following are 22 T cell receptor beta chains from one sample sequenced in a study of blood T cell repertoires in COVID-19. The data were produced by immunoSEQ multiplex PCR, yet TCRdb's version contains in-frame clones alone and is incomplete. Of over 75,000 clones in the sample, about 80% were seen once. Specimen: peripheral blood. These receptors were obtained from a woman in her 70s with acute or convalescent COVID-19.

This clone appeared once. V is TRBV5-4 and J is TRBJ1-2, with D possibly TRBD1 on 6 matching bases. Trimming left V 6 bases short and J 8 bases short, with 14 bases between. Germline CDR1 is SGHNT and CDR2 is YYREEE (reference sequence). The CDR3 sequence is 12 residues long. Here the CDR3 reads CASTGPGDGYTF. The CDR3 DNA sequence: TGTGCCAGCACGGGGCCAGGGGACGGCTACACCTTC.

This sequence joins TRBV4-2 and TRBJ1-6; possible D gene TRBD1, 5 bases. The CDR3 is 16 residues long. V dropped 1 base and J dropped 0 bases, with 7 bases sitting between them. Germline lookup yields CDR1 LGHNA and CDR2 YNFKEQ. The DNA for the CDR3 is TGTGCCAGCAGCCAAGTGGGGGGCTCCTATAATTCACCCCTCCACTTT. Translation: CASSQVGGSYNSPLHF.

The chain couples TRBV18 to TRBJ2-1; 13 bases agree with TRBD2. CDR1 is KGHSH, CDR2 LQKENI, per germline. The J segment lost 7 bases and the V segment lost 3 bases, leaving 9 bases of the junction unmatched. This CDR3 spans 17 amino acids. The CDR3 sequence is CASSPLQTSGGGNEQFF. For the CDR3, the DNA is TGTGCCAGCTCACCCCTCCAAACTAGCGGGGGGGGTAATGAGCAGTTCTTC.

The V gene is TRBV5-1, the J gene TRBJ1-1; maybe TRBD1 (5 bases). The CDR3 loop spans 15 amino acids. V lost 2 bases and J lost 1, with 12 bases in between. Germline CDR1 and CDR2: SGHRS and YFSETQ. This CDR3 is CASSFQTGTNTEAFF. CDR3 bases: TGCGCCAGCAGCTTCCAAACAGGAACGAACACTGAAGCTTTCTTT. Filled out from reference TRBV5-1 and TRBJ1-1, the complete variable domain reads KAGVTQTPRYLIKTRGQQVTLSCSPISGHRSVSWYQQTPGQGLQFLFEYFSETQRNKGNFPGRFSGRQFSNSRSEMNVSTLELGDSALYLCASSFQTGTNTEAFFGQGTRLTVV.

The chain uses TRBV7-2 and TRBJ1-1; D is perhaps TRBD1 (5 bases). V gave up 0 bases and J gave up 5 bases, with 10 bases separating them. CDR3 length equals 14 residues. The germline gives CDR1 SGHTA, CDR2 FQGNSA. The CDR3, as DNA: TGTGCCAGCAGCTTAGCGCTCAGGGCAACTGAAGCTTTCTTT. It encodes CASSLALRATEAFF.

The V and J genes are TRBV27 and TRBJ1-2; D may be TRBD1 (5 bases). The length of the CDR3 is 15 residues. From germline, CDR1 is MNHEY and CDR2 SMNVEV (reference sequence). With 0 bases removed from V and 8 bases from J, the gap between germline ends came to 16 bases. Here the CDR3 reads CASSLSPTGLGGYTF. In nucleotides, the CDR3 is TGTGCCAGCAGTTTATCGCCTACGGGACTCGGAGGCTACACCTTC.

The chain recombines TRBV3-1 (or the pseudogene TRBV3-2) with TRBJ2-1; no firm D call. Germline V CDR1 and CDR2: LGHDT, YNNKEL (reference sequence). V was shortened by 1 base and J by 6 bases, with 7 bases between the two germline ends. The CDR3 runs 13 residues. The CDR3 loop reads CASSQASVNEQFF. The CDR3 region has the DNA TGTGCCAGCAGCCAAGCGTCAGTCAATGAGCAGTTCTTC.

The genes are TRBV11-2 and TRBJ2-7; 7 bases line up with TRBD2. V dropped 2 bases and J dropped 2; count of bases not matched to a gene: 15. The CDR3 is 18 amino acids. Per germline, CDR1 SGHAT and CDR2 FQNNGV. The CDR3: CASSLLSGIGRLTYEQYF. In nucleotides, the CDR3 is TGTGCCAGCAGCTTATTATCCGGGATCGGGAGGCTGACCTACGAGCAGTACTTC.

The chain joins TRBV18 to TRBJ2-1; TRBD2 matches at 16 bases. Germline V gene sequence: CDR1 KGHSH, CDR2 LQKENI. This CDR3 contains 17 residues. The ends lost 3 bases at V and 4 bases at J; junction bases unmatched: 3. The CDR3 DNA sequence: TGTGCCAGCTCACCGGGACTAGCGGGAGGGAAATACAATGAGCAGTTCTTC. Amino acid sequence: CASSPGLAGGKYNEQFF.

The CDR3 nucleotides are TGTGCCAGCAGCCAAGATCGCGGCAGGGTGCCTTTTGGCTACACCTTC. Its protein is CASSQDRGRVPFGYTF. The J gene is TRBJ1-2, the V gene TRBV4-2; D might be TRBD1 (5 bases). V shed 0 bases and J shed 7 bases, with 18 bases lying between them. The CDR3 runs to 16 residues. Germline-derived CDR1 and CDR2 are LGHNA and YNFKEQ.

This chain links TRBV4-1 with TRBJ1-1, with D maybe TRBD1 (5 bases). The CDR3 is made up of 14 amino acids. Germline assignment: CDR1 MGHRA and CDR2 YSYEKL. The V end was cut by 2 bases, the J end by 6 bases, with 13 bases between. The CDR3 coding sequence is TGCGCCAGCAGCCAACCATGGGGGGGTCCTGAAGCTTTCTTT. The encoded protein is CASSQPWGGPEAFF.

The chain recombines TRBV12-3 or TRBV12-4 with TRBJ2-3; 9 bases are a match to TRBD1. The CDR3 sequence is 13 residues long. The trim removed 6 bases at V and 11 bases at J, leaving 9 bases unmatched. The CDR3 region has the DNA TGTGCCAGCAGCCCCAATCGACAGGGGGAGCAGTATTTT. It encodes CASSPNRQGEQYF.

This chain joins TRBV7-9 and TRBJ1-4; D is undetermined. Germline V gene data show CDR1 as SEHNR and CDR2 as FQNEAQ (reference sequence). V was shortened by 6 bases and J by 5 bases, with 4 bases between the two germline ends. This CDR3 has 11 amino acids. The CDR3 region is CASSLNEKLFF. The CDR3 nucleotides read TGTGCCAGCAGTCTCAATGAAAAACTGTTTTTT.

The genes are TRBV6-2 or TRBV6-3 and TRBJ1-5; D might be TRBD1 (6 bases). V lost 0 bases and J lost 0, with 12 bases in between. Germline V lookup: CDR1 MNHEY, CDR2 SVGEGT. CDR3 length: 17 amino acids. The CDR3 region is CASSYSRQVYSNQPQHF. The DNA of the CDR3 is TGTGCCAGCAGTTACTCCCGACAGGTCTATAGCAATCAGCCCCAGCATTTT.

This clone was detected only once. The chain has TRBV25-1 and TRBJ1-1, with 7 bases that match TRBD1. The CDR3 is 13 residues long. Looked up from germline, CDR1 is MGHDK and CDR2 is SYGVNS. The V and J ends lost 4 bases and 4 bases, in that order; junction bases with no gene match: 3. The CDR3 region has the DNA TGTGCCAGCAGTGTACAGGGGTTCACTGAAGCTTTCTTT. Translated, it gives CASSVQGFTEAFF.

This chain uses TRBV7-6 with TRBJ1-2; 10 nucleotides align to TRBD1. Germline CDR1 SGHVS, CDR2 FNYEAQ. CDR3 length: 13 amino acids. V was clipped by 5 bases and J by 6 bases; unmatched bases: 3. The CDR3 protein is CASSQGQGDGYTF. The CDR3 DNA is TGTGCCAGCAGCCAAGGACAGGGGGATGGCTACACCTTC.

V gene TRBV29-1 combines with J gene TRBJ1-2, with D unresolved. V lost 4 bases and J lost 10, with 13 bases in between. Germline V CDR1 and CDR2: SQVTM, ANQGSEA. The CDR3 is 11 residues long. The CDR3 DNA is TGCAGCGTTGTACGGGATCTGGACTACACCTTC. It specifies CSVVRDLDYTF.

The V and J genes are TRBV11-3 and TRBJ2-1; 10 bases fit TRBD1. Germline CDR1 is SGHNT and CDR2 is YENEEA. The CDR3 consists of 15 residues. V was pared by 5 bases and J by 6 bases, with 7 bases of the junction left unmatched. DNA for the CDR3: TGTGCCAGCAGCCCGGGACAGGGGAGTGGCAATGAGCAGTTCTTC. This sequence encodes CASSPGQGSGNEQFF.

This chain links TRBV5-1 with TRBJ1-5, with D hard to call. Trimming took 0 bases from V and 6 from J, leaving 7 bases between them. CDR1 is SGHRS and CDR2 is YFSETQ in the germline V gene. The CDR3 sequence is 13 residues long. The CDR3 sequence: CASSLGSGQPQHF. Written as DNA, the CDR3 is TGCGCCAGCAGCTTGGGTTCGGGTCAGCCCCAGCATTTT.

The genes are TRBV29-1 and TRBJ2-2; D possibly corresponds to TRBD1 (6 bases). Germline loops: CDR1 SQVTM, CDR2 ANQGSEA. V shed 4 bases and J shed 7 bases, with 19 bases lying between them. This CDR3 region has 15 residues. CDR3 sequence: CSVVGVQGPGGELFF. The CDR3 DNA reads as TGCAGCGTTGTTGGGGTGCAGGGGCCGGGCGGGGAGCTGTTTTTT.

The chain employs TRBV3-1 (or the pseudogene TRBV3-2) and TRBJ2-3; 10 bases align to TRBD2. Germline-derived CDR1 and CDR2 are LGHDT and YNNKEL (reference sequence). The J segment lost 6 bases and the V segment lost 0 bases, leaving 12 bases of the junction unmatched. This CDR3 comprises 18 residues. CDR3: CASSQERWSSGGSDTQYF. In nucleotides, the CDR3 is TGTGCCAGCAGCCAAGAAAGGTGGTCTAGCGGGGGATCTGATACGCAGTATTTT.

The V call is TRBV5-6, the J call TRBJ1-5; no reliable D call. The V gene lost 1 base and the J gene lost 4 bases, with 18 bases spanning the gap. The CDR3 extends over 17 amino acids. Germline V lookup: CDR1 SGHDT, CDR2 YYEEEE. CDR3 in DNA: TGTGCCAGCAGCTTGTGGTTGGGCGGGCGGGGTAATCAGCCCCAGCATTTT. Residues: CASSLWLGGRGNQPQHF.